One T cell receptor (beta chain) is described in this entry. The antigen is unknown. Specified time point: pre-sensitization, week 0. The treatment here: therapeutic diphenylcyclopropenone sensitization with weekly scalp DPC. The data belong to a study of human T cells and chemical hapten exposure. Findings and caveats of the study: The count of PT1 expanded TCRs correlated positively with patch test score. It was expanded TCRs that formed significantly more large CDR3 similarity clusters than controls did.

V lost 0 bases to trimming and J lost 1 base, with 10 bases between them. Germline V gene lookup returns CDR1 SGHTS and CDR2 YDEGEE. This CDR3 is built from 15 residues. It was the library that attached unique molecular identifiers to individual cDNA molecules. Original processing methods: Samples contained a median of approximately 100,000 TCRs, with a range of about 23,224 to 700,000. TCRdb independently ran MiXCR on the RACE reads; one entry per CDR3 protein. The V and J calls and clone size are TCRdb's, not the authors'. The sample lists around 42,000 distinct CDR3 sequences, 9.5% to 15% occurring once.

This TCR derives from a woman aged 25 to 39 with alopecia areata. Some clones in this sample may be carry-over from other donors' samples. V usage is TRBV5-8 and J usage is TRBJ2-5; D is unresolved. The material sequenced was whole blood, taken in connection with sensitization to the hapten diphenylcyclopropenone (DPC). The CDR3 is CASSLGLDSQETQYF. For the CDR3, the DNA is TGTGCCAGCAGCTTGGGACTGGATTCCCAAGAGACCCAGTACTTC.